Detailed here is one T cell receptor beta chain. Profiled with immunoSEQ multiplex PCR; TCRdb holds only in-frame clones, not every one. The sample yields approximately 14,000 clones, 80% seen once. J gave up 4 bases and V 3 bases, and 12 bases lay outside the gene matches. The CDR3 length is 17 residues. The germline gives CDR1 LGHNA, CDR2 YNFKEQ. This sample was taken from a study of blood T cell repertoires in COVID-19. This rearrangement joins TRBV4-2 to TRBJ2-3, with 8 bases matching TRBD2. This TCR was sampled from a human donor in a cohort sampled during active COVID-19. Source material: peripheral blood. The CDR3 sequence: CASSHPSGREAADTQYF. In nucleotides, the CDR3 is TGTGCCAGCAGCCATCCCTCCGGGAGGGAGGCGGCAGATACGCAGTATTTT.